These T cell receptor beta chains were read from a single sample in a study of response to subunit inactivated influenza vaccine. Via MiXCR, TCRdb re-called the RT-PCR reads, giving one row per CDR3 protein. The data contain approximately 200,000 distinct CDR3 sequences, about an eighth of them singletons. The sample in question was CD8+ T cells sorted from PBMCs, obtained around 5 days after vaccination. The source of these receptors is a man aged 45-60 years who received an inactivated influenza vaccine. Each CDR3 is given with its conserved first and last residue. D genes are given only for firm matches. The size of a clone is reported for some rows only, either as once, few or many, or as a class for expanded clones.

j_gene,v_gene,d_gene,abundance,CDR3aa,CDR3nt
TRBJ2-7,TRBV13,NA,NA,CASSLDKGPYEQYF,TGTGCCAGCAGCTTAGATAAGGGCCCCTACGAGCAGTACTTC
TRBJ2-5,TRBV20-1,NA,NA,CSASASLRYQETQYF,TGCAGTGCTAGTGCCAGTCTGAGGTATCAAGAGACCCAGTACTTC
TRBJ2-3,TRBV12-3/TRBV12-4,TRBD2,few,CASNLSGGAGDTQYF,TGTGCCAGCAACCTAAGCGGGGGGGCTGGAGATACGCAGTATTTT
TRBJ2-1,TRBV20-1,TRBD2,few,CSARKLAGAVEQFF,TGCAGTGCTAGAAAGCTAGCGGGAGCCGTTGAGCAGTTCTTC
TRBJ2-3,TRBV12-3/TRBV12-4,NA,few,CASSRDSLADTQYF,TGTGCCAGCAGTCGGGACTCCCTGGCTGATACGCAGTATTTT
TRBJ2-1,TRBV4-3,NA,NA,CASSRRDSSSYNEQFF,TGCGCCAGCAGCCGGAGGGACAGCAGCTCCTACAATGAGCAGTTCTTC
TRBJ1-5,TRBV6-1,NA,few,CASSTGVIGQPQHF,TGTGCCAGCAGTACGGGGGTTATAGGTCAGCCCCAGCATTTT
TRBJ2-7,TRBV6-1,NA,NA,CASSRDGSYEQYF,TGTGCCAGCAGTCGGGACGGCTCCTACGAGCAGTACTTC
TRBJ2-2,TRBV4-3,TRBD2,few,CASSQDQGGRATGELFF,TGCGCCAGCAGCCAAGATCAAGGCGGGAGGGCAACCGGGGAGCTGTTTTTT
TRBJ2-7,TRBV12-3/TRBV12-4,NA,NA,CASSSLTEAYEQYF,TGTGCCAGCAGTTCTCTGACAGAGGCCTACGAGCAGTACTTC
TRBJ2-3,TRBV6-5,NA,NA,CASSYSDTPDTQYF,TGTGCCAGCAGTTATTCCGACACCCCAGATACGCAGTATTTT
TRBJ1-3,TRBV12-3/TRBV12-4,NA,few,CASSLASATGNTIYF,TGTGCCAGCAGTTTAGCGTCTGCCACTGGAAACACCATATATTTT
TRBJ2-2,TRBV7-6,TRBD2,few,CASSFSGGSTGELFF,TGTGCCAGCAGCTTTAGCGGGGGGAGCACCGGGGAGCTGTTTTTT